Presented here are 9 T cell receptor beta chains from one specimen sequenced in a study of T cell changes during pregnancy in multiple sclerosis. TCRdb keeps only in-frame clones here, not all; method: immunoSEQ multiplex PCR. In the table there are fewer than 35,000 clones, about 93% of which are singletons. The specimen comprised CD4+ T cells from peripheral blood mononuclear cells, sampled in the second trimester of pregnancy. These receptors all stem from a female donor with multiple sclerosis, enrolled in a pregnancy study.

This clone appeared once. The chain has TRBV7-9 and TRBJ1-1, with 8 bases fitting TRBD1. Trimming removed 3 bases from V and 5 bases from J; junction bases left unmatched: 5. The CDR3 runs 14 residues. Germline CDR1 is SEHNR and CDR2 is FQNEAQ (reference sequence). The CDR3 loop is CASSFTGGTTEAFF. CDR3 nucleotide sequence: TGTGCCAGCAGCTTCACAGGGGGTACTACTGAAGCTTTCTTT.

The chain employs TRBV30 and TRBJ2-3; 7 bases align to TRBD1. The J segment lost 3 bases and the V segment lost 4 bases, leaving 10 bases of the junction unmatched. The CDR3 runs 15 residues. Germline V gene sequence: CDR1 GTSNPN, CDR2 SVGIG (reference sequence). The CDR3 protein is CAWNTGDRETDTQYF. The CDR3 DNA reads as TGTGCCTGGAATACCGGGGACAGAGAAACAGATACGCAGTATTTT.

The CDR3 here is CASSPGTSGRGNEQFF. The CDR3 region has the DNA TGTGCCAGCAGCCCCGGGACTAGCGGGAGGGGCAATGAGCAGTTCTTC. The chain carries TRBV11-2 and TRBJ2-1; TRBD2 aligns across 16 bases. The CDR3 loop spans 16 amino acids. Looked up from germline, CDR1 is SGHAT and CDR2 is FQNNGV. Trimming removed 5 bases from V and 6 bases from J; junction bases left unmatched: 4.

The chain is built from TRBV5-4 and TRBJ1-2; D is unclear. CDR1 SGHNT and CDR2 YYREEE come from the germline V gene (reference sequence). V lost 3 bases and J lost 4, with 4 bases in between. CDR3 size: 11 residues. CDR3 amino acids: CASSWSYGYTF. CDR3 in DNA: TGTGCCAGCAGCTGGAGCTATGGCTACACCTTC.

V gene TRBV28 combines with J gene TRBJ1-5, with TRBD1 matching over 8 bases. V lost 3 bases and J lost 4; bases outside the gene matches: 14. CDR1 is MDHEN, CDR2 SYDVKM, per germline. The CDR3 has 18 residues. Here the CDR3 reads CASSFNPSRDRLNQPQHF. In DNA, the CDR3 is TGTGCCAGCAGTTTTAACCCGAGCCGGGACAGGCTAAATCAGCCCCAGCATTTT.

CDR3 DNA: TGTGCCAGCAGCTTAGGGGCTAGCGGGAGTCGGACAGATACGCAGTATTTT. As protein: CASSLGASGSRTDTQYF. The chain carries TRBV7-8 and TRBJ2-3; 10 bases align to TRBD2. CDR1 is SGHVS, CDR2 FQNEAQ, per germline. The CDR3 spans 17 residues. With V trimmed by 1 base and J by 3 bases, 7 bases remained unmatched.

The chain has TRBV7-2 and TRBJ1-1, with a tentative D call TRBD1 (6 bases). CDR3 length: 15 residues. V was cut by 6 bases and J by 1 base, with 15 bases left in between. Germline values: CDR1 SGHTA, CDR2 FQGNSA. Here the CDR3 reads CASRPWTVSNTEAFF. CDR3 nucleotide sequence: TGTGCCAGCAGACCATGGACAGTTTCGAACACTGAAGCTTTCTTT.

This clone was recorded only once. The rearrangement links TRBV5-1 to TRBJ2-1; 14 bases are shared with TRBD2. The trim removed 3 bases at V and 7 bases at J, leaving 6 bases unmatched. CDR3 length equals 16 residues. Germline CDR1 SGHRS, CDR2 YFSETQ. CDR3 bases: TGCGCCAGCAGCTCGGTAGGGACTAGCGGGAGAAATGAGCAGTTCTTC. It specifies CASSSVGTSGRNEQFF.

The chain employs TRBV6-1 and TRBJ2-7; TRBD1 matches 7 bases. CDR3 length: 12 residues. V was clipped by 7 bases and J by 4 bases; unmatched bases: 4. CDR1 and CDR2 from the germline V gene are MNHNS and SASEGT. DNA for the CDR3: TGTGCCAGCAAAACAGGGGTTTACGAGCAGTACTTC. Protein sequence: CASKTGVYEQYF.